This entry describes one T cell receptor beta chain. Its antigen is currently unknown. The V segment lost 5 bases and the J segment 7 bases; nucleotides outside the gene matches: 13. CDR1 is GTSNPN and CDR2 is SVGIG in the germline V gene (reference sequence). CDR3 size: 15 residues. Profiled with immunoSEQ multiplex PCR; TCRdb holds only in-frame clones, not every one. The top ten clones hold roughly 18% of a sample with approximately 33,000 clones, about 79% of them seen once. The data originate from a study of graft-versus-host responses after intestinal transplantation. Regarding the study as a whole: The presence of high graft-versus-host to host-versus-graft clonal ratios in allografts characterized patients with graft-donor T cell macrochimerism.

This chain joins TRBV30 and TRBJ1-2; the match to TRBD1 covers 10 bases. The sample in question was unstimulated CD8+ T cells sorted from spleen or lymph node cells, obtained before intestinal transplant. The clonotype comes from a human donor who received an intestinal transplant. The CDR3 coding sequence is TGTGCCTGGTACCCTCCGGGACAGGGGTTTCTTGGCTACACCTTC. As protein: CAWYPPGQGFLGYTF.